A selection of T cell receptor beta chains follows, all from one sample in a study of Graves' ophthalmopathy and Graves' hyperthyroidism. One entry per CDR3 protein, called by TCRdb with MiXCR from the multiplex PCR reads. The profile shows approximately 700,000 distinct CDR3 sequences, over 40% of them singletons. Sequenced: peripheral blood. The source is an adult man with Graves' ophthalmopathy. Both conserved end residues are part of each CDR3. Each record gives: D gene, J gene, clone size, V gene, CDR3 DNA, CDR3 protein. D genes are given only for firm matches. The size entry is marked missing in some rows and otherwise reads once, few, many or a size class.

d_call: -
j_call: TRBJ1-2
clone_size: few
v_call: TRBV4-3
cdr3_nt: TGCGCCAGCAGCCCTGTGGCGGGGTTCGGTGGCTATGGCTACACCTTC
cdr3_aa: CASSPVAGFGGYGYTF

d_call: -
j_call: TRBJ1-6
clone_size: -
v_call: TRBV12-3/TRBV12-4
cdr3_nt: TGTACCAGCAGTTTAGCGGCGGCCACAAATTCACCCCTCCACTTT
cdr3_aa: CTSSLAAATNSPLHF

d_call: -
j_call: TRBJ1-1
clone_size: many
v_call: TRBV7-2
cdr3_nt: TGTGCCAGCAGCTTAGTAGCTCCGCACACTGAAGCTTTCTTT
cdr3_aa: CASSLVAPHTEAFF

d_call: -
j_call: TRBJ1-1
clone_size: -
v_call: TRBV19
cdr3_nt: TGTGCCAGTAGTATGTTTGGTACGGGTGAAGCTTTCTTT
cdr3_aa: CASSMFGTGEAFF

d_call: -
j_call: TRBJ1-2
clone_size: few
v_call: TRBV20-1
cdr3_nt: TGCAGTGCTAGAGATCCTTCGAGGGCAGGCCCTAACTATGGCTACACCTTC
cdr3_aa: CSARDPSRAGPNYGYTF

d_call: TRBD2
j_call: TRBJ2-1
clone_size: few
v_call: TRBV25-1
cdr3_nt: TGTGCCAGCAGCGGGACTAGCTCCTACAATGAGCAGTTCTTC
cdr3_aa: CASSGTSSYNEQFF

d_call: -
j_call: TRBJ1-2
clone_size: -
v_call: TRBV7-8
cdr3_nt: TGCGCCAGCAGCCAAGATGATTGGACCGCTAACTATGGCTACACCTTC
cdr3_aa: CASSQDDWTANYGYTF

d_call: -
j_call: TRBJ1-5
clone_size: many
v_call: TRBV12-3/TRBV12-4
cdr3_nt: TGTGCCAGCGGGTGGGGGCGCCGGGGCAATCAGCCCCAGCATTTT
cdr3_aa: CASGWGRRGNQPQHF

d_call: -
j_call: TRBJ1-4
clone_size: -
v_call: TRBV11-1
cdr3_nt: TGTGCCAGCAGCGCGCAACAGGGCGGTGAAAAACTGTTTTTT
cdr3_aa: CASSAQQGGEKLFF

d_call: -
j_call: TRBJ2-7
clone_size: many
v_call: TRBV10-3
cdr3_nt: TGTGCCACAAACTCGAGGGGGGAAGCCTACGAGCAGTACTTC
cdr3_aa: CATNSRGEAYEQYF

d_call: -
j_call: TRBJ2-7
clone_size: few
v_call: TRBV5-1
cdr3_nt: TGCGCCAGCAGCTTTTTAGGGGGGTACGAGCAGTACTTC
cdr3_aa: CASSFLGGYEQYF